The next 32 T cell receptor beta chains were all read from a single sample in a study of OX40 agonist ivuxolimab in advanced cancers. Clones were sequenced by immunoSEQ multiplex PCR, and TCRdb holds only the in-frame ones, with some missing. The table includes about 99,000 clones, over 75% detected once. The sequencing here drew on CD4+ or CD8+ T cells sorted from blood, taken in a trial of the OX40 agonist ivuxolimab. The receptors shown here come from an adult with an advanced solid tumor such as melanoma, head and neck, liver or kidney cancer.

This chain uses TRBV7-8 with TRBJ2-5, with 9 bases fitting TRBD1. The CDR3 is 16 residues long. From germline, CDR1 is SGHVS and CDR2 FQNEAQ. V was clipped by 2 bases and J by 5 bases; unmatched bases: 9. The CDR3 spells CASSLRLTGGQETQYF. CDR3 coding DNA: TGTGCCAGCAGCTTACGGTTGACAGGGGGTCAGGAGACCCAGTACTTC.

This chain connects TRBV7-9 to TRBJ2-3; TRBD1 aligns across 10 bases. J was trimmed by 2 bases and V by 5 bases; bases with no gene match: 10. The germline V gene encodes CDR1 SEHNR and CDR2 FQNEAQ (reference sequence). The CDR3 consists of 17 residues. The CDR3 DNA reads TGTGCCAGCAGCAACCCACGGACAGGGGGATACACAGATACGCAGTATTTT. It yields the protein CASSNPRTGGYTDTQYF.

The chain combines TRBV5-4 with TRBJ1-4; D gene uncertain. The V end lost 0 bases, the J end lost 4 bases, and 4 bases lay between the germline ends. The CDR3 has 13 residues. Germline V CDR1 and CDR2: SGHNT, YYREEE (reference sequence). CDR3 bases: TGTGCCAGCAGCTTGGGGAGTAATGAAAAACTGTTTTTT. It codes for CASSLGSNEKLFF.

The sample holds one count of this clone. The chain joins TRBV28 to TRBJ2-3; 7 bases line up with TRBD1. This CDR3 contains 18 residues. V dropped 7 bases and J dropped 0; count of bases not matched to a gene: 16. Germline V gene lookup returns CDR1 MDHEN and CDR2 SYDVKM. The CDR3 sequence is CASTLARDRAASTDTQYF. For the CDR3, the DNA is TGTGCCAGCACCCTGGCCCGAGACAGGGCCGCGAGCACAGATACGCAGTATTTT.

As DNA, the CDR3 is TGTGCCAGTAGCCCGACGACAGGGTGGCAGGAGACCCAGTACTTC. This encodes CASSPTTGWQETQYF. This chain connects TRBV19 to TRBJ2-5, with 7 bases aligning to TRBD1. Germline V gene sequence: CDR1 LNHDA, CDR2 SQIVND (reference sequence). The CDR3 has 15 residues. After removal of 6 bases from V and 5 bases from J, the junction contained 12 bases not matched to a gene.

CDR3 sequence reads: CAIGTGKETQYF. For the CDR3, the DNA is TGTGCCATCGGGACTGGAAAAGAGACCCAGTACTTC. The chain couples TRBV10-3 to TRBJ2-5; the D gene is possibly TRBD2 (6 bases). This CDR3 is built from 12 residues. Germline-derived CDR1 and CDR2 are ENHRY and SYGVKD. The germline V and J ends were trimmed by 8 bases and 3 bases, with 10 bases remaining between them.

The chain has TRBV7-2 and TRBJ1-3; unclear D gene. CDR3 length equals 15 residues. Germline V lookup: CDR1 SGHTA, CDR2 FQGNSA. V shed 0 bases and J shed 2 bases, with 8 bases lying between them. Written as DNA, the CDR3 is TGTGCCAGCAGCTTAGCCCTAGGTGCTGGAAACACCATATATTTT. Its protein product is CASSLALGAGNTIYF.

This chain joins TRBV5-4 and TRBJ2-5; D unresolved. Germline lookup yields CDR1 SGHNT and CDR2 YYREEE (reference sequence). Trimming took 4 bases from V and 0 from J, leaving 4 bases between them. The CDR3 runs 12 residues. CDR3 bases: TGTGCCAGCAGCCGGTACCAAGAGACCCAGTACTTC. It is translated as CASSRYQETQYF.

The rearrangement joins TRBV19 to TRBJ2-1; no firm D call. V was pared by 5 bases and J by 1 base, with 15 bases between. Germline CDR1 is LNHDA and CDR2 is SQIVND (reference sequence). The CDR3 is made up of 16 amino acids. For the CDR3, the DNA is TGTGCCAGTAGTTCCTCCGGGCCCACTTCCTACAATGAGCAGTTCTTC. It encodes CASSSSGPTSYNEQFF.

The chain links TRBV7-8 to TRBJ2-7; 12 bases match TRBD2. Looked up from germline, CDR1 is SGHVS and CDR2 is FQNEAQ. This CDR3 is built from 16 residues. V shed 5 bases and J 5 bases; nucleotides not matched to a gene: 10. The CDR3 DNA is TGTGCCAGCAGCACCTGGACTAGCGGGGCTGGGGACGAGCAGTACTTC. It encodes CASSTWTSGAGDEQYF.

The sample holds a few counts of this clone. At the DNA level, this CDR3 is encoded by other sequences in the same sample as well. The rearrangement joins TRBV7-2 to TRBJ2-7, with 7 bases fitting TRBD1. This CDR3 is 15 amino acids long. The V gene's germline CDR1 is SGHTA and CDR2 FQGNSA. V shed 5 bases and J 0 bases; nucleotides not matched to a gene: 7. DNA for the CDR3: TGTGCCAGCAGCCTTGACAGGGTCAGCTCCTACGAGCAGTACTTC. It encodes CASSLDRVSSYEQYF. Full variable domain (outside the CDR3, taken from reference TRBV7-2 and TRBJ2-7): GAGVSQSPSNKVTEKGKDVELRCDPISGHTALYWYRQSLGQGLEFLIYFQGNSAPDKSGLPSDRFSAERTGGSVSTLTIQRTQQEDSAVYLCASSLDRVSSYEQYFGPGTRLTVT.

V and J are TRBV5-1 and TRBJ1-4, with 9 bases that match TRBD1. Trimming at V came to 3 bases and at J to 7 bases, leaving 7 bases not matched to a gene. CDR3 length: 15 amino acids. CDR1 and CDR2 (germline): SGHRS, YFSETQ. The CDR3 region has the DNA TGCGCCAGCAGCTCGATGGGACAGGGTACTGAAAAACTGTTTTTT. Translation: CASSSMGQGTEKLFF.

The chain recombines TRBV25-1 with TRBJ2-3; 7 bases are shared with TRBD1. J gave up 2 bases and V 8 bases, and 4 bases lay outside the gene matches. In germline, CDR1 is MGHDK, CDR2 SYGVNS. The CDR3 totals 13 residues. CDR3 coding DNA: TGTGCCAGCCAAACAGGGGTCACAGATACGCAGTATTTT. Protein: CASQTGVTDTQYF.

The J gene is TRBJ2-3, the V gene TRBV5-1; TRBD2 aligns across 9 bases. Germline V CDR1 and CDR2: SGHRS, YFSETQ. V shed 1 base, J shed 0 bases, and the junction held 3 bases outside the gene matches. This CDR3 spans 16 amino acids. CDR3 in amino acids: CASSLFSGSSTDTQYF. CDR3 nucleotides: TGCGCCAGCAGCTTGTTTAGCGGGAGTAGCACAGATACGCAGTATTTT.

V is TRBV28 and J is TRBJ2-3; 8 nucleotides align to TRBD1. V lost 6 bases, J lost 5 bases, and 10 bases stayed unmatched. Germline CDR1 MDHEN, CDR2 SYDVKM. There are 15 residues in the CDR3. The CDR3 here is CASSAGGGYVDTQYF. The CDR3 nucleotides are TGTGCCAGCAGCGCAGGGGGCGGATATGTAGATACGCAGTATTTT.

The chain's CDR3 is CASSDRRAYTGELFF. The CDR3 nucleotides read TGCGCCAGCAGTGACAGGAGGGCCTACACCGGGGAGCTGTTTTTT. V gene TRBV10-2 combines with J gene TRBJ2-2; possible D gene TRBD2, 6 bases. The V and J ends lost 3 bases and 3 bases respectively, with 11 bases between them. Looked up from germline, CDR1 is WSHSY and CDR2 is SAAADI. CDR3 length: 15 residues.

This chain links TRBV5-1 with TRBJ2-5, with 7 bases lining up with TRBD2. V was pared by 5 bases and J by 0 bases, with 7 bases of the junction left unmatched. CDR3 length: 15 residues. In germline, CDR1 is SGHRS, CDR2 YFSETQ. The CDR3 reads CASSRDYRYQETQYF. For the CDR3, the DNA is TGCGCCAGCAGTCGGGACTACCGGTACCAAGAGACCCAGTACTTC.

CDR3 coding DNA: TGTGCCAGCAGCTTGGGGAGCCAAGAGACCCAGTACTTC. The encoded protein is CASSLGSQETQYF. The chain uses TRBV5-4 and TRBJ2-5; D ambiguous. The germline V gene has CDR1 SGHNT and CDR2 YYREEE (reference sequence). This CDR3 has 13 amino acids. V gave up 0 bases and J gave up 1 base, with 4 bases separating them.

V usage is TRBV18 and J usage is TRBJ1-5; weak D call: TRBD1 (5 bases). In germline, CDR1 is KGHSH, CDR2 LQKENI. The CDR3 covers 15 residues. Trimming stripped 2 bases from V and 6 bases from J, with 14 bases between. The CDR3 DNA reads TGTGCCAGCTCACCAGGGGGGACTCTCTCTCAGCCCCAGCATTTT. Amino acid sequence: CASSPGGTLSQPQHF.

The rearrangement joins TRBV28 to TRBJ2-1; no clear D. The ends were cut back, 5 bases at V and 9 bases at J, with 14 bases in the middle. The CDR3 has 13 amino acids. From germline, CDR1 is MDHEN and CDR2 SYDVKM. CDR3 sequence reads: CASSPFRVGEQFF. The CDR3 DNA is TGTGCCAGCAGTCCCTTCCGGGTGGGTGAGCAGTTCTTC. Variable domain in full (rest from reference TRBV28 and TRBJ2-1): DVKVTQSSRYLVKRTGEKVFLECVQDMDHENMFWYRQDPGLGLRLIYFSYDVKMKEKGDIPEGYSVSREKKERFSLILESASTNQTSMYLCASSPFRVGEQFFGPGTRLTVL.

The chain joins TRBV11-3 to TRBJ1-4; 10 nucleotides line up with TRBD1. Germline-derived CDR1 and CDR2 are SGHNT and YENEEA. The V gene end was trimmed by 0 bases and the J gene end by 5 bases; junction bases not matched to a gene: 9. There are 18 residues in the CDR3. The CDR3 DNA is TGTGCCAGCAGCTTAGATCCGGGACAGGGGACGATCAATGAAAAACTGTTTTTT. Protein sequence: CASSLDPGQGTINEKLFF.

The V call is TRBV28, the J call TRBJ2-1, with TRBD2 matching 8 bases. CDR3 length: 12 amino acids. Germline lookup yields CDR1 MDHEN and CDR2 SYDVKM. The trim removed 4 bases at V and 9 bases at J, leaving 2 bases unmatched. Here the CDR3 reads CASSSGLGEQFF. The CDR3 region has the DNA TGTGCCAGCAGTTCGGGACTAGGTGAGCAGTTCTTC. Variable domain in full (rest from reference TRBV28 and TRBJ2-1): DVKVTQSSRYLVKRTGEKVFLECVQDMDHENMFWYRQDPGLGLRLIYFSYDVKMKEKGDIPEGYSVSREKKERFSLILESASTNQTSMYLCASSSGLGEQFFGPGTRLTVL.

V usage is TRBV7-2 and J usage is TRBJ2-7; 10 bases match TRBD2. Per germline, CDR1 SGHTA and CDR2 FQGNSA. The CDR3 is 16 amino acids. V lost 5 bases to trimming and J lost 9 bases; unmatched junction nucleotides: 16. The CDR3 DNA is TGTGCCAGCAGCCTAGGATGGACTAGCGGCGCTGTAGGGCAGTACTTC. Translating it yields CASSLGWTSGAVGQYF. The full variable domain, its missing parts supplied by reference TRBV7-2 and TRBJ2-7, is GAGVSQSPSNKVTEKGKDVELRCDPISGHTALYWYRQSLGQGLEFLIYFQGNSAPDKSGLPSDRFSAERTGGSVSTLTIQRTQQEDSAVYLCASSLGWTSGAVGQYFGPGTRLTVT.

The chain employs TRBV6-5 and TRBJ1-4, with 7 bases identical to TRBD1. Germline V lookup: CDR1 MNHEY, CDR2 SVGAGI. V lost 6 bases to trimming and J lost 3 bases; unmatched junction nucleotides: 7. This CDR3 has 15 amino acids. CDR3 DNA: TGTGCCAGCAGCCGACAGGGTCCGGCTAATGAAAAACTGTTTTTT. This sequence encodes CASSRQGPANEKLFF.

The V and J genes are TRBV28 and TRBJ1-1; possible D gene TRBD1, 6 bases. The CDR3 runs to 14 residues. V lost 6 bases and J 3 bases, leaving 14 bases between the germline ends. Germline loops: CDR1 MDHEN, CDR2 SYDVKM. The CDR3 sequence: CASSSTGQDTEAFF. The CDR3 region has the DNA TGTGCCAGCAGCTCCACAGGGCAGGACACTGAAGCTTTCTTT. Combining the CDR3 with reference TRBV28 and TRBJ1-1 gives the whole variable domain DVKVTQSSRYLVKRTGEKVFLECVQDMDHENMFWYRQDPGLGLRLIYFSYDVKMKEKGDIPEGYSVSREKKERFSLILESASTNQTSMYLCASSSTGQDTEAFFGQGTRLTVV.

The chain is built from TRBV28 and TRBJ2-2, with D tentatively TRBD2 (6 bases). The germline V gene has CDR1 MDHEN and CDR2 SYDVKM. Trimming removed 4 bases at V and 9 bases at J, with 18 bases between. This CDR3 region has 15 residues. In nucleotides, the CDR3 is TGTGCCAGCAGTTATCTTGCGGGAAGTAAGTGGGAGCTGTTTTTT. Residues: CASSYLAGSKWELFF.

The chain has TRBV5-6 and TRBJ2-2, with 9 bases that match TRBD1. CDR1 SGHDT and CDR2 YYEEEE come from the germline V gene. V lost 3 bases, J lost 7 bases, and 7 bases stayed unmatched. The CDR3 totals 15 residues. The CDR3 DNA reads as TGTGCCAGCAGCTCCGGGACAGGGATTTTCGGGGAGCTGTTTTTT. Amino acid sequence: CASSSGTGIFGELFF. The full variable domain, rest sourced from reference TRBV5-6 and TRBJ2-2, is DAGVTQSPTHLIKTRGQQVTLRCSPKSGHDTVSWYQQALGQGPQFIFQYYEEEERQRGNFPDRFSGHQFPNYSSELNVNALLLGDSALYLCASSSGTGIFGELFFGEGSRLTVL.

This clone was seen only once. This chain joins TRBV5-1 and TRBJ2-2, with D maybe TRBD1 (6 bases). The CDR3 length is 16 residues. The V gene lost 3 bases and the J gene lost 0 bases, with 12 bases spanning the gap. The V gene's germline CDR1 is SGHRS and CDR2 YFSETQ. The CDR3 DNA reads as TGCGCCAGCAGCTCAGGACAGTTCGCGAACACCGGGGAGCTGTTTTTT. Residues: CASSSGQFANTGELFF.

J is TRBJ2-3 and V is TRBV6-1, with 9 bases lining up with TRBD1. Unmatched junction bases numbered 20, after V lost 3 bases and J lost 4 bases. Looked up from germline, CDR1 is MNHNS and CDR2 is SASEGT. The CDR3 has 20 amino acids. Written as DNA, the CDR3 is TGTGCCAGCAGTGATTTATCAGGGAAGAACCGGGACAGGGCAGCAGATACGCAGTATTTT. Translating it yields CASSDLSGKNRDRAADTQYF.

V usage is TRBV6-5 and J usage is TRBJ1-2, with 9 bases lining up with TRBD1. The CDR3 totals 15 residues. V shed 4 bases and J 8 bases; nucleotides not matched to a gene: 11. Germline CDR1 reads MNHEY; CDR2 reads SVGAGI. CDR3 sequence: CASSSPTTGGTGYTF. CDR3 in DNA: TGTGCCAGCAGTTCGCCAACGACAGGGGGAACGGGCTACACCTTC.

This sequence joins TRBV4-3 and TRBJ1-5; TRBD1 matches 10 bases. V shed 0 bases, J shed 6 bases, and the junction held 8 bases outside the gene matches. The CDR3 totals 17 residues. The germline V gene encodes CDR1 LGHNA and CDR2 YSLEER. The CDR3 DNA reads TGCGCCAGCAGCCAAGATACGGGACAGGGGCTGAGTCAGCCCCAGCATTTT. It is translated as CASSQDTGQGLSQPQHF.

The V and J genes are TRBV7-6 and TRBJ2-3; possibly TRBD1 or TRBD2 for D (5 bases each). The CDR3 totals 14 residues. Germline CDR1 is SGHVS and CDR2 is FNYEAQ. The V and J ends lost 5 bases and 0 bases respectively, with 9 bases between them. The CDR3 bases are TGTGCCAGCAGCACGGGACCAAGCACAGATACGCAGTATTTT. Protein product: CASSTGPSTDTQYF.